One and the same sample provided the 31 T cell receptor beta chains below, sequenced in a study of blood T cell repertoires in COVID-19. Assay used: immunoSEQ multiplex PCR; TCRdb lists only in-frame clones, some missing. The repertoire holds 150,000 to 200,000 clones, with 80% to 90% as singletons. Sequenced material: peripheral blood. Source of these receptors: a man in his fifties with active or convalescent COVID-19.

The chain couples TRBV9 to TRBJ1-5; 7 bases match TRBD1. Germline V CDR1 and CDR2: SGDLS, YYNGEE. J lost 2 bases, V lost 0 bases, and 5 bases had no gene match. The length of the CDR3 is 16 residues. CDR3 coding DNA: TGTGCCAGCAGCGTAGAGGGGGCCTTTGGCAATCAGCCCCAGCATTTT. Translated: CASSVEGAFGNQPQHF.

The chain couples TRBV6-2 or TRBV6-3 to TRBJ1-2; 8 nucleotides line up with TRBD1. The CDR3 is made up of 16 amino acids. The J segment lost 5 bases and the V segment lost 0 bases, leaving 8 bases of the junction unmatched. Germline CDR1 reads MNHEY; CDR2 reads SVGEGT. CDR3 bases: TGTGCCAGCAGTTACTCGATTACAGGGGGAGATTATGGCTACACCTTC. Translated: CASSYSITGGDYGYTF.

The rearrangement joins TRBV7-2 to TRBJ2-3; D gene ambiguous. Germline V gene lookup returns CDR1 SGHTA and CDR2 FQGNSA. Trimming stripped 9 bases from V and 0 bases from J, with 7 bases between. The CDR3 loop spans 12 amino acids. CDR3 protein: CASETSTDTQYF. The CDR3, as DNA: TGTGCCAGTGAGACTAGCACAGATACGCAGTATTTT.

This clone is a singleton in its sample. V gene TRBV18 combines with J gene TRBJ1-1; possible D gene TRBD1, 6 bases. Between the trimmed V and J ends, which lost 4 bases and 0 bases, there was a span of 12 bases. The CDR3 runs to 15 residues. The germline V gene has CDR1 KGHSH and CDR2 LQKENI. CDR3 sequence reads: CASSRYGQMNTEAFF. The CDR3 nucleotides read TGTGCCAGCTCACGATACGGACAGATGAACACTGAAGCTTTCTTT.

CDR3 DNA sequence: TGTGCCAGCAGCCAAGCGGTTCTTCCAGATACGCAGTATTTT. Its protein is CASSQAVLPDTQYF. The chain has TRBV3-1 (or the pseudogene TRBV3-2) and TRBJ2-3; D is uncertain. Trimming shortened V by 1 base and J by 4 bases, and 9 bases separated the two germline ends. The CDR3 has 14 residues. Germline V gives CDR1 LGHDT, CDR2 YNNKEL (reference sequence).

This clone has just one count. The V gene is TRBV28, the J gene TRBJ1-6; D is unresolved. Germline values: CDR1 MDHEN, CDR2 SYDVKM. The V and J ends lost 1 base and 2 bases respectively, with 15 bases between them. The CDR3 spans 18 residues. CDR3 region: CASSLLGRRGTYNSPLHF. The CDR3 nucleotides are TGTGCCAGCAGTTTATTGGGTCGACGAGGGACCTATAATTCACCCCTCCACTTT.

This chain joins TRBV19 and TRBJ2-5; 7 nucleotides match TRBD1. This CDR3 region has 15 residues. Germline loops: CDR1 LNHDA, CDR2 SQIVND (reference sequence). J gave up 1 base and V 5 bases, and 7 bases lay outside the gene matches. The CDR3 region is CASSVPGQIQETQYF. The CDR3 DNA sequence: TGTGCCAGTAGTGTCCCGGGACAGATCCAAGAGACCCAGTACTTC.

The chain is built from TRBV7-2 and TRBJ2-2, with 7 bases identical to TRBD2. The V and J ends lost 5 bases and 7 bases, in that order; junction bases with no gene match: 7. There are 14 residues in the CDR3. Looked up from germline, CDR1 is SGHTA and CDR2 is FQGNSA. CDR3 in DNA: TGTGCCAGCAGCCAGGTGCCGGGGGGCGGGGAGCTGTTTTTT. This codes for CASSQVPGGGELFF.

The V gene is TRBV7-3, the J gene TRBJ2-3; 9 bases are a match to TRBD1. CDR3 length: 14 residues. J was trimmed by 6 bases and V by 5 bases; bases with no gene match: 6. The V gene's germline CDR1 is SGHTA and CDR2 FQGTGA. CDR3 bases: TGTGCCAGCAGCCCCCGGACAGGGGCGGATACGCAGTATTTT. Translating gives CASSPRTGADTQYF. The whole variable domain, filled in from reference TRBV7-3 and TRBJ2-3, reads GAGVSQTPSNKVTEKGKYVELRCDPISGHTALYWYRQSLGQGPEFLIYFQGTGAADDSGLPNDRFFAVRPEGSVSTLKIQRTERGDSAVYLCASSPRTGADTQYFGPGTRLTVL.

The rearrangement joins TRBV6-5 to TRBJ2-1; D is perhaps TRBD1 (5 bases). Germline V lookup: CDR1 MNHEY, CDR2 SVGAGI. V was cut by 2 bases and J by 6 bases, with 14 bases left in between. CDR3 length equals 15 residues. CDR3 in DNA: TGTGCCAGCAGTTACCTGGCAGGGCAGGGCAATGAGCAGTTCTTC. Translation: CASSYLAGQGNEQFF.

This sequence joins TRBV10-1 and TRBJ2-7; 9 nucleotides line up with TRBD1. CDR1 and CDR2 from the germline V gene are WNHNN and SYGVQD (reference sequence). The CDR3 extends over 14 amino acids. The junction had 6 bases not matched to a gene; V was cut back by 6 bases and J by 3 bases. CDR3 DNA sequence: TGCGCCAGCAGCGACGGGACAGGGCTCTACGAGCAGTACTTC. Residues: CASSDGTGLYEQYF.

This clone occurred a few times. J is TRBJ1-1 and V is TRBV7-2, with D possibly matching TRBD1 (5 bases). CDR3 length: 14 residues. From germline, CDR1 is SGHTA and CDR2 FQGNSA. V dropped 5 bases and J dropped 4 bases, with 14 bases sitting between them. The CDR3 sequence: CASSPRGEATEAFF. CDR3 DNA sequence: TGTGCCAGCAGCCCCCGGGGGGAGGCCACTGAAGCTTTCTTT.

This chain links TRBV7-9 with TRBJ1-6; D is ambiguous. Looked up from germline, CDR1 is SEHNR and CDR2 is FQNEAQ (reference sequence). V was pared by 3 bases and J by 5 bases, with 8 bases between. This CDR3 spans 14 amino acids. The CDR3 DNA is TGTGCCAGCAGCTTGGGAGCAAATAATTCACCCCTCCACTTT. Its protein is CASSLGANNSPLHF.

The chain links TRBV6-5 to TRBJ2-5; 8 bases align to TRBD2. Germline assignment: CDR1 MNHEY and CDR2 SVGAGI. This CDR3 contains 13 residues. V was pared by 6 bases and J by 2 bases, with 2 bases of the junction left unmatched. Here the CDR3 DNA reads TGTGCCAGCAGACTAGCGGTTCAAGAGACCCAGTACTTC. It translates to CASRLAVQETQYF.

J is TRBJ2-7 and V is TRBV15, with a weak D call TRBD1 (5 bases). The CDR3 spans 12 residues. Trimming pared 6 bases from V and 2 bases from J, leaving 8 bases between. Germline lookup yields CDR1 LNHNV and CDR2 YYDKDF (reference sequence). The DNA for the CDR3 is TGTGCCACCAGGGGGCAGACCTACGAGCAGTACTTC. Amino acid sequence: CATRGQTYEQYF. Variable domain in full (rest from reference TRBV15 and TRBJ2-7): DAMVIQNPRYQVTQFGKPVTLSCSQTLNHNVMYWYQQKSSQAPKLLFHYYDKDFNNEADTPDNFQSRRPNTSFCFLDIRSPGLGDTAMYLCATRGQTYEQYFGPGTRLTVT.

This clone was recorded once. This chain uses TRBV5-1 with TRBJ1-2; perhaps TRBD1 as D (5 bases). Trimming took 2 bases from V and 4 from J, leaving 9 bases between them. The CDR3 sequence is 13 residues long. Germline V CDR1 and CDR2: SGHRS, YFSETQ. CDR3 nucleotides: TGCGCCAGCAGCTTAGGGGCAGCCTATGGCTACACCTTC. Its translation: CASSLGAAYGYTF.

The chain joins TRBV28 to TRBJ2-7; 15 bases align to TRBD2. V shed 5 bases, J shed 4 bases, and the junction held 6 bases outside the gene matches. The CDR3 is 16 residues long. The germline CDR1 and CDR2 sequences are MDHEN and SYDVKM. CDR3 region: CASSSGGLAGGYEQYF. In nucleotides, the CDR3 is TGTGCCAGCAGTAGTGGGGGACTAGCGGGAGGATACGAGCAGTACTTC.

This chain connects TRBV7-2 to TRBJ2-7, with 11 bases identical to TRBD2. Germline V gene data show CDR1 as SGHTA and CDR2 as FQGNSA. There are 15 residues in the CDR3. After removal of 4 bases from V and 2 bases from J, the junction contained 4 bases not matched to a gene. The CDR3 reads CASSSRLAGTYEQYF. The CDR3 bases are TGTGCCAGCAGCTCCAGACTAGCGGGGACCTACGAGCAGTACTTC.

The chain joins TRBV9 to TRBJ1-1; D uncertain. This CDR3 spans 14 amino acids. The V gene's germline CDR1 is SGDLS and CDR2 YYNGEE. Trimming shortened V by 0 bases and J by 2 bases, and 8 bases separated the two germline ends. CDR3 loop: CASSVGTLNTEAFF. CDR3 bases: TGTGCCAGCAGCGTAGGCACCCTAAACACTGAAGCTTTCTTT.

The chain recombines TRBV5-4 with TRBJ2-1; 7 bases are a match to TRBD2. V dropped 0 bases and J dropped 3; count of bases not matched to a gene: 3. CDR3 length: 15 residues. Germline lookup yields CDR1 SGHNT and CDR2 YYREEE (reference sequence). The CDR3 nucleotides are TGTGCCAGCAGCTTGGGGGGAGGGTACTACAATGAGCAGTTCTTC. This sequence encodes CASSLGGGYYNEQFF.

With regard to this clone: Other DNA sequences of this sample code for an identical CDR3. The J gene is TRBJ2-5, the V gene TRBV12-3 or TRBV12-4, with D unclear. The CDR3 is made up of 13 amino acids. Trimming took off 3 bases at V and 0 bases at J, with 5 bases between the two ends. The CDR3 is CASSFSYQETQYF. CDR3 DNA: TGTGCCAGCAGTTTTTCATACCAAGAGACCCAGTACTTC.

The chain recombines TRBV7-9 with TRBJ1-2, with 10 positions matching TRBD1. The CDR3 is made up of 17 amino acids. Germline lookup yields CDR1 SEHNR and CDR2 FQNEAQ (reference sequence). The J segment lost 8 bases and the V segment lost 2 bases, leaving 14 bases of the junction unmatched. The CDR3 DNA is TGTGCCAGCAGCTTAAGAGAAACTCCGGGACAGGGGAAAGGCTACACCTTC. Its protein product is CASSLRETPGQGKGYTF.

The CDR3 nucleotides are TGTGCCAGCAGCTTAGAAGGGACAGAAAACATTCAGTACTTC. Protein sequence: CASSLEGTENIQYF. The rearrangement joins TRBV7-9 to TRBJ2-4, with 7 nucleotides matching TRBD1. The germline V gene encodes CDR1 SEHNR and CDR2 FQNEAQ (reference sequence). This CDR3 region has 14 residues. Trimming at V came to 1 base and at J to 5 bases, leaving 2 bases not matched to a gene.

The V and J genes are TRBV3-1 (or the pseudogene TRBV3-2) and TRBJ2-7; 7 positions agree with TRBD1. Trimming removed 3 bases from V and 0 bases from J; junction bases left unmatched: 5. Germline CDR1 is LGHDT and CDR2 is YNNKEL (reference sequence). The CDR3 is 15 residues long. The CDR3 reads CASSQWDSLSYEQYF. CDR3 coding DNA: TGTGCCAGCAGCCAGTGGGACAGCCTCTCCTACGAGCAGTACTTC.

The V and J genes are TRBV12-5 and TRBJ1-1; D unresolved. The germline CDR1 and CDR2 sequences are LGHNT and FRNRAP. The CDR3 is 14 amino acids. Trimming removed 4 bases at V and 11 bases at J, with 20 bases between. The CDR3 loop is CASGSGREFRRAFF. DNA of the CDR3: TGTGCTAGTGGTTCTGGTCGGGAATTCCGGAGGGCTTTCTTT.

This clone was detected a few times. The CDR3 loop is CASSRQVTSNQPQHF. The CDR3 bases are TGTGCCAGCAGTCGACAGGTGACCAGCAATCAGCCCCAGCATTTT. V usage is TRBV6-2 or TRBV6-3 and J usage is TRBJ1-5; tentatively, D is TRBD1 (6 bases). The V gene lost 5 bases and the J gene lost 1 base, with 12 bases spanning the gap. This CDR3 contains 15 residues. CDR1 and CDR2 (germline): MNHEY, SVGEGT.

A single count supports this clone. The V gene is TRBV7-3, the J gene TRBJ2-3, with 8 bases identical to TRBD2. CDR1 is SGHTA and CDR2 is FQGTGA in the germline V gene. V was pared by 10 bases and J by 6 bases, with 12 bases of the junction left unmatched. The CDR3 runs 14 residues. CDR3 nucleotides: TGTGCCACTTCATTAGCGGGAACGCGGGATACGCAGTATTTT. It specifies CATSLAGTRDTQYF.

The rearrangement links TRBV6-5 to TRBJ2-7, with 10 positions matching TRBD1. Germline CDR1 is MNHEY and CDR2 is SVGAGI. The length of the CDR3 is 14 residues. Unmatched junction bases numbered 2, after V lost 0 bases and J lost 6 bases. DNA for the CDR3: TGTGCCAGCAGTTACTCGAGGACAGGGGGCGAGCAGTACTTC. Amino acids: CASSYSRTGGEQYF.

CDR3 region: CAISESAGENTQYF. The CDR3 DNA reads TGTGCCATCAGTGAGTCAGCGGGGGAGAATACGCAGTATTTT. The genes are TRBV10-3 and TRBJ2-3; 8 bases match TRBD2. Per the germline V gene, CDR1 is ENHRY and CDR2 is SYGVKD. This CDR3 is built from 14 residues. With 0 bases clipped from V and 7 bases from J, the junction kept 3 bases outside the gene matches.

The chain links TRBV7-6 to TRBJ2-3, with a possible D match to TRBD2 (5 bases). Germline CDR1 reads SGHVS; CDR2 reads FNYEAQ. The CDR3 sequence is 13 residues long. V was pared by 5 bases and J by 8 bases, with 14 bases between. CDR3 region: CASSPSDFRTQYF. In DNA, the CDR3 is TGTGCCAGCAGCCCCTCGGACTTTCGTACGCAGTATTTT.

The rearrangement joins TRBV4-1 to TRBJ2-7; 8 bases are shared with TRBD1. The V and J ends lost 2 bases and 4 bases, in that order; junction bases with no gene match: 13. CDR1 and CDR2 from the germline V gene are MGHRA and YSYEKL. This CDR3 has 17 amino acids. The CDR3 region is CASSQYSGDRGRYEQYF. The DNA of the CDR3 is TGCGCCAGCAGCCAATACAGTGGAGACAGGGGAAGGTACGAGCAGTACTTC.